This TCR beta chain was observed in a study of T cell changes during pregnancy in multiple sclerosis. Germline CDR1 SGHTA, CDR2 FQGTGA. The CDR3 covers 15 residues. Germline trimming cut 2 bases from V and 5 bases from J; bases unmatched to any gene: 4. Clones were sequenced by immunoSEQ multiplex PCR, and TCRdb holds only the in-frame ones, with some missing. The data show about 89,000 clones, 85% to 95% seen once. The V and J genes are TRBV7-3 and TRBJ2-1, with 9 bases fitting TRBD2. The source was peripheral blood, collected in the third trimester of pregnancy. This TCR derives from a female donor with multiple sclerosis, enrolled in a pregnancy study. The CDR3 sequence is CASSLRLAGNNEQFF. For the CDR3, the DNA is TGTGCCAGCAGCTTACGTCTAGCGGGGAACAATGAGCAGTTCTTC.